These 17 T cell receptor beta chains came from one sample sequenced in a study of graft-versus-host responses after intestinal transplantation. These receptors' targets are unknown. Sequencing was performed with immunoSEQ multiplex PCR; in TCRdb, only in-frame clones are kept and a portion is missing. The profile covers some 84,000 clones, with approximately 80% appearing a single time and approximately 0.84% taken by the ten largest. The source was unstimulated CD4+ T cells sorted from spleen or lymph node cells, collected before intestinal transplant. Every receptor here comes from a human donor who received an intestinal transplant.

The chain recombines TRBV20-1 with TRBJ1-2, with 7 bases matching TRBD1. Unmatched junction bases numbered 4, after V lost 6 bases and J lost 6 bases. The CDR3 loop spans 11 amino acids. The germline V gene has CDR1 DFQATT and CDR2 SNEGSKA (reference sequence). In DNA, the CDR3 is TGCAGTGCCATCCAGGGGGATGGCTACACCTTC. Encoded protein: CSAIQGDGYTF.

V and J are TRBV5-8 and TRBJ2-7, with 9 bases aligning to TRBD1. CDR1 SGHTS and CDR2 YDEGEE come from the germline V gene. CDR3 size: 15 residues. V lost 7 bases, J lost 11 bases, and 19 bases stayed unmatched. DNA for the CDR3: TGTGCCAGCTCGCCATTTCGGGACAGGGTTCCGAGGGAGTACTTC. Protein product: CASSPFRDRVPREYF.

The V and J genes are TRBV6-5 and TRBJ1-5; TRBD1 matches at 7 bases. Germline CDR1 MNHEY, CDR2 SVGAGI. V gave up 4 bases and J gave up 7 bases; unmatched junction bases: 4. CDR3 length equals 13 residues. The CDR3 region has the DNA TGTGCCAGCAGTTCCGACAGGGACCAGCCCCAGCATTTT. Its translation: CASSSDRDQPQHF.

In its sample, this clone was seen a few times. This chain uses TRBV29-1 with TRBJ1-1; D unclear. This CDR3 spans 13 amino acids. Trimming cost V 0 bases and J 3 bases, with 8 bases left between them. CDR1 and CDR2 (germline): SQVTM, ANQGSEA. CDR3 region: CSVEDRRDTEAFF. CDR3 sequence (DNA): TGCAGCGTTGAAGATCGTCGGGACACTGAAGCTTTCTTT.

Details on this clone: The conserved phenylalanine or tryptophan is not found at the CDR3 terminus, so this likely reflects a read error. Because the CDR3's place on the DNA is in doubt, the DNA is left out and the CDR3 is given as listed by TCRdb. The genes are TRBV2 and TRBJ2-3; TRBD2, the table's D call, lacks a check against the DNA. Germline assignment: CDR1 SNHLY and CDR2 FYNNEI. The CDR3 is made up of 12 amino acids, end residues included. The CDR3 sequence: CASSETAGGPHL.

The rearrangement uses TRBV15 and TRBJ2-5, with TRBD1 matching 7 bases. CDR1 and CDR2 from the germline V gene are LNHNV and YYDKDF (reference sequence). The CDR3 totals 15 residues. V was clipped by 5 bases and J by 2 bases; unmatched bases: 8. CDR3 region: CATSRGQWSQETQYF. CDR3 bases: TGTGCCACCAGCCGGGGACAGTGGAGTCAAGAGACCCAGTACTTC.

The chain carries TRBV28 and TRBJ2-7; 7 nucleotides line up with TRBD2. From germline, CDR1 is MDHEN and CDR2 SYDVKM. The trim removed 4 bases at V and 4 bases at J, leaving 10 bases unmatched. The CDR3 loop spans 15 amino acids. Here the CDR3 DNA reads TGTGCCAGCAGTTCCCAGAGCGGGATTTGGTACGAGCAGTACTTC. Encoded protein: CASSSQSGIWYEQYF.

The J gene is TRBJ2-5, the V gene TRBV5-1; D ambiguous. The V end lost 4 bases, the J end lost 0 bases, and 13 bases lay between the germline ends. Per germline, CDR1 SGHRS and CDR2 YFSETQ. The CDR3 covers 15 residues. The CDR3 protein is CASSSTEQYQETQYF. The CDR3 DNA follows: TGCGCCAGCAGCAGCACAGAACAGTACCAAGAGACCCAGTACTTC. Based on the CDR3 plus reference TRBV5-1 and TRBJ2-5, the full variable domain is KAGVTQTPRYLIKTRGQQVTLSCSPISGHRSVSWYQQTPGQGLQFLFEYFSETQRNKGNFPGRFSGRQFSNSRSEMNVSTLELGDSALYLCASSSTEQYQETQYFGPGTRLLVL.

The V call is TRBV6-6, the J call TRBJ2-1, with 9 positions matching TRBD1. J was trimmed by 3 bases and V by 9 bases; bases with no gene match: 6. From germline, CDR1 is MNHNY and CDR2 SVGAGI (reference sequence). This CDR3 has 14 residues. The chain's CDR3 is CASTAGQGYNEQFF. The CDR3 nucleotides read TGTGCCAGTACAGCGGGACAGGGCTACAATGAGCAGTTCTTC.

This chain links TRBV2 with TRBJ1-5; D not resolved. Germline-derived CDR1 and CDR2 are SNHLY and FYNNEI. The CDR3 contains 15 residues. V shed 6 bases and J shed 0 bases, with 12 bases lying between them. The CDR3 DNA sequence: TGTGCCAGCAGCCCGACACACTCTAGCAATCAGCCCCAGCATTTT. Amino acids: CASSPTHSSNQPQHF. Full variable domain (remainder filled in from reference TRBV2 and TRBJ1-5): EPEVTQTPSHQVTQMGQEVILRCVPISNHLYFYWYRQILGQKVEFLVSFYNNEISEKSEIFDDQFSVERPDGSNFTLKIRSTKLEDSAMYFCASSPTHSSNQPQHFGDGTRLSIL.

The chain links TRBV5-1 to TRBJ1-5; 7 bases line up with TRBD1. Germline loops: CDR1 SGHRS, CDR2 YFSETQ. This CDR3 is 14 amino acids long. V trimming: 0 bases; J trimming: 6 bases; junction bases outside the gene matches: 3. CDR3 amino acids: CASSLEGGTQPQHF. The CDR3 DNA is TGCGCCAGCAGCTTGGAAGGGGGCACTCAGCCCCAGCATTTT.

The rearrangement uses TRBV5-4 and TRBJ2-7, with TRBD2 identical over 9 bases. Germline loops: CDR1 SGHNT, CDR2 YYREEE (reference sequence). The CDR3 contains 14 residues. V shed 0 bases, J shed 6 bases, and the junction held 4 bases outside the gene matches. This CDR3 is CASSLGGGAREQYF. DNA for the CDR3: TGTGCCAGCAGCTTGGGCGGGGGGGCTCGCGAGCAGTACTTC.

The CDR3 loop is CASSRGTESSTDTQYF. In DNA form, the CDR3 reads TGCGCCAGCAGCAGGGGGACCGAATCTAGCACAGATACGCAGTATTTT. V and J are TRBV5-1 and TRBJ2-3; a possible D gene is TRBD1 (6 bases). Trimming took off 4 bases at V and 0 bases at J, with 15 bases between the two ends. The CDR3 extends over 16 amino acids. The V gene's germline CDR1 is SGHRS and CDR2 YFSETQ.

The chain uses TRBV5-1 and TRBJ1-1; 11 positions agree with TRBD1. V trimming: 3 bases; J trimming: 4 bases; junction bases outside the gene matches: 2. Germline values: CDR1 SGHRS, CDR2 YFSETQ. The CDR3 is 14 residues long. CDR3 protein: CASSYGQGATEAFF. The CDR3 nucleotides are TGCGCCAGCAGCTACGGACAGGGGGCCACTGAAGCTTTCTTT.

The rearrangement joins TRBV9 to TRBJ2-1; D may be TRBD2 (6 bases). The CDR3 spans 13 residues. Germline assignment: CDR1 SGDLS and CDR2 YYNGEE. V lost 4 bases and J lost 6, with 11 bases in between. Written as DNA, the CDR3 is TGTGCCAGCAGCCCCGGGACTTTCAATGAGCAGTTCTTC. The encoded protein is CASSPGTFNEQFF.

The J gene is TRBJ1-2, the V gene TRBV2; D is uncertain. Germline V CDR1 and CDR2: SNHLY, FYNNEI. V was trimmed by 5 bases and J by 0 bases, leaving 10 bases between them. This CDR3 has 14 amino acids. The CDR3 reads CASSLEYSNYGYTF. CDR3 sequence (DNA): TGTGCCAGCAGTCTAGAATATTCTAACTATGGCTACACCTTC. Combining the CDR3 with reference TRBV2 and TRBJ1-2 gives the whole variable domain EPEVTQTPSHQVTQMGQEVILRCVPISNHLYFYWYRQILGQKVEFLVSFYNNEISEKSEIFDDQFSVERPDGSNFTLKIRSTKLEDSAMYFCASSLEYSNYGYTFGSGTRLTVV.

The chain employs TRBV6-1 and TRBJ2-7; 8 nucleotides match TRBD1. Germline trimming cut 3 bases from V and 2 bases from J; bases unmatched to any gene: 6. The CDR3 has 15 residues. Germline-derived CDR1 and CDR2 are MNHNS and SASEGT. CDR3: CASSDRDRSAYEQYF. CDR3 nucleotide sequence: TGTGCCAGCAGTGACCGGGACAGGTCGGCCTACGAGCAGTACTTC.